Listed below are T cell receptor beta chains from one sample, sequenced in a study of CD8+ T cells in alopecia areata. Clones were read by immunoSEQ multiplex PCR, and TCRdb kept only the in-frame ones, dropping some. This sample has some 200,000 clones; about three fifths occur once, and the top ten carry 4.5% to 6%. Sample: CD4+ T cells sorted from blood, taken at week 24, from a patient treated with tofacitinib. The receptors were sampled from a human donor with alopecia areata. Both conserved end residues are part of each CDR3.

>TRBV20-1|TRBJ1-2
CSASLIYGYTF
>TRBV7-9|TRBJ1-3
CASSPGQTSGNTIYF
>TRBV5-1|TRBJ1-4
CASRNTGDSEKLFF
>TRBV28|TRBJ1-2
CASSFVTSYGYTF
>TRBV18|TRBJ1-1
CASSPLTEGGPEAFF
>TRBV5-6|TRBJ2-7
CASSYLNREFYEQYF
>TRBV5-1|TRBJ1-2
CASSSVIGQWEGYTF
>TRBV29-1|TRBJ1-1
CSVTQGSRTEAFF
>TRBV5-1|TRBJ2-3
CASSLEVAADTQYF
>TRBV29-1|TRBJ2-1
CSVAPSGANSYNEQFF
>TRBV7-3|TRBJ2-3
CASSLTLAGVDTQYF
>TRBV7-3|TRBJ2-2
CASSPLLDTGELFF
>TRBV29-1|TRBJ1-4
CSVESVNEKLFF
>TRBV25-1|TRBJ2-7
CASSVLAGDSTEQYF
>TRBV6-5|TRBJ1-2
CASSSGQPHYGYTF
>TRBV28|TRBJ2-4
CASRTTGGANIQYF
>TRBV5-1|TRBJ2-3
CASSRQVEPSTDTQYF
>TRBV19|TRBJ1-2
CASSFGEGNYGYTF
>TRBV7-9|TRBJ1-1
CASSLSGGGTEAFF
>TRBV19|TRBJ2-5
CASRSSGIKETQYF
>TRBV4-1|TRBJ2-3
CASSQAPGQGGTDTQYF
>TRBV15|TRBJ1-2
CATSRDLADLDGYTF
>TRBV6-1|TRBJ2-7
CASSTGDGNEQYF
>TRBV27|TRBJ2-2
CAIGEGQAGELFF
>TRBV25-1|TRBJ1-2
CASSTDRGGAIGYTF
>TRBV11-2|TRBJ1-3
CASSRDRGTRGNTIYF
>TRBV29-1|TRBJ2-5
CSVVGGEETQYF
>TRBV30|TRBJ1-2
CAWSIGRLVSYTF
>TRBV19|TRBJ1-5
CASSTSNQPQHF
>TRBV29-1|TRBJ2-7
CSVLKLNQGENRYEQYF
>TRBV28|TRBJ1-2
CASSLRSYGYTF
>TRBV5-1|TRBJ2-1
CASSGLAGGSSYNEQFF
>TRBV5-6|TRBJ1-2
CASSWDSARYGYTF
>TRBV30|TRBJ1-4
CAWSANRGPGEKLFF
>TRBV29-1|TRBJ1-2
CSVDDRGSNYGYTF
>TRBV7-9|TRBJ2-7
CASSLGQSSYEQYF
>TRBV7-2|TRBJ2-2
CASSLFYGELFF
>TRBV2|TRBJ2-5
CASSILEGGETQYF
>TRBV7-3|TRBJ2-2
CASSLTDRETTGELFF
>TRBV6-5|TRBJ2-7
CASSKQDREQYF
>TRBV29-1|TRBJ1-3
CSVDGAHSGNTIYF
>TRBV25-1|TRBJ2-5
CASSPSGDQETQYF
>TRBV28|TRBJ1-1
CASRGQGGTEAFF
>TRBV29-1|TRBJ1-5
CSAGGGEGNNQPQHF
>TRBV4-1|TRBJ2-3
CASSLRQASTDTQYF
>TRBV20-1|TRBJ2-1
CSASDNEQFF
>TRBV6-5|TRBJ1-2
CASKRSLQGDSGYTF
>TRBV4-3|TRBJ2-5
CASSQSGRDGETQYF
>TRBV30|TRBJ1-2
CAWSVQGQGYTF
>TRBV5-1|TRBJ1-1
CASGSVNTEAFF
>TRBV7-9|TRBJ1-2
CASSKKDTKGGYTF
>TRBV2|TRBJ2-1
CASRAGTSTEQFF
>TRBV29-1|TRBJ2-3
CSATTVTDTQYF
>TRBV27|TRBJ1-2
CASSSSTGNYGYTF
>TRBV5-1|TRBJ2-5
CASTLSGGLQETQYF
>TRBV4-3|TRBJ2-2
CASSQDPGAGELFF
>TRBV29-1|TRBJ2-7
CSVEALTGTYEQYF